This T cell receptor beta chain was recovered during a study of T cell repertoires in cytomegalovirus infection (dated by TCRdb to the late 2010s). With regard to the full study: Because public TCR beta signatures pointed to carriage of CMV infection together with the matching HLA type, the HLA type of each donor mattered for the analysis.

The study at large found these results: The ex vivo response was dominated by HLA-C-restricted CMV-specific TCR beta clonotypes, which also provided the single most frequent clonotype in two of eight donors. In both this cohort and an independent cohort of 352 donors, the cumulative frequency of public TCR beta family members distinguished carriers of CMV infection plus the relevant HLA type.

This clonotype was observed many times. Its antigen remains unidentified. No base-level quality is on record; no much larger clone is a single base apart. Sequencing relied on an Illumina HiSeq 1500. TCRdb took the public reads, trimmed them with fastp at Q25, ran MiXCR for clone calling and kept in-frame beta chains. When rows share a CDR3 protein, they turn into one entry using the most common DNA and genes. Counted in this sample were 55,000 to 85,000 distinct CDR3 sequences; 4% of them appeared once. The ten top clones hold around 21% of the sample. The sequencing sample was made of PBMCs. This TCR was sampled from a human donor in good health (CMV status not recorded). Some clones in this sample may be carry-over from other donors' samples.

The CDR3: CASGEGASYEQYF. The nucleotides are TGTGCCAGCGGGGAAGGGGCCTCCTACGAGCAGTACTTC. The rearrangement combines TRBV6-9 with TRBJ2-7; TRBD1 is perhaps the D gene, given 5 matching bases. The junction shows trimming of 8 bases on V and 0 bases on J, plus 11 bases between the germline ends. The CDR3 runs 13 amino acids, cysteine and phenylalanine included. CDR3 DNA is the only sequence kept; it has 39 bases, read in frame from the first base. Taken from the germline V gene, the CDR1 and CDR2 loops are MNHGY and SVAAGI.